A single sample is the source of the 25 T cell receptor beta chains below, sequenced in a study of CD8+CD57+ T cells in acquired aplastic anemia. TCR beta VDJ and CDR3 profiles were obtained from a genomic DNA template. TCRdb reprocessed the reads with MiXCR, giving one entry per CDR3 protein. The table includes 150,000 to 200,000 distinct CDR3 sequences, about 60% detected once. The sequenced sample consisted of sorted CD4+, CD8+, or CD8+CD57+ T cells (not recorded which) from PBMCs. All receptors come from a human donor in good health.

CDR3 protein: CASSEWGGERRPGGTQYF. CDR3 in DNA: TGTGCCAGCAGTGAATGGGGGGGCGAGAGACGGCCCGGAGGGACCCAGTACTTC. The V and J genes are TRBV2 and TRBJ2-5, with TRBD2 as a possible D gene (7 bases). There are 18 residues in the CDR3. V lost 2 bases to trimming and J lost 7 bases, with 26 bases between them. Germline V lookup: CDR1 SNHLY, CDR2 FYNNEI. Filled out from reference TRBV2 and TRBJ2-5, the complete variable domain reads EPEVTQTPSHQVTQMGQEVILRCVPISNHLYFYWYRQILGQKVEFLVSFYNNEISEKSEIFDDQFSVERPDGSNFTLKIRSTKLEDSAMYFCASSEWGGERRPGGTQYFGPGTRLLVL.

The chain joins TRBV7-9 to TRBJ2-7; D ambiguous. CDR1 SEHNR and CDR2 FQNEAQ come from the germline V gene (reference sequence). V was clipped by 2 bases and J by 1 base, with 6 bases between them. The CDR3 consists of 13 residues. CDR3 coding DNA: TGTGCCAGCAGCTTAAGGTATTCCTACGAGCAGTACTTC. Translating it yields CASSLRYSYEQYF.

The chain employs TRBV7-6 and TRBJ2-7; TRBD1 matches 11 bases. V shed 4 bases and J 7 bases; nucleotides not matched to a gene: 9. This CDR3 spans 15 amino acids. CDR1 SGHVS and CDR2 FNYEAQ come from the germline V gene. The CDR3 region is CASSSDRGLFGEQYF. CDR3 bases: TGTGCCAGCAGCTCGGACAGGGGGCTATTCGGGGAGCAGTACTTC.

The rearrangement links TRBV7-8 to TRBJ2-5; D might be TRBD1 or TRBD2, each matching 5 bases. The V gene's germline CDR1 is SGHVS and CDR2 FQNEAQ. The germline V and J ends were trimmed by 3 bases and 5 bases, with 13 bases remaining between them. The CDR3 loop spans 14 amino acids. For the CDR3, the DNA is TGTGCCAGCAGCTTGTGGGGGATCAAGGAGACCCAGTACTTC. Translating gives CASSLWGIKETQYF.

In DNA form, the CDR3 reads TGTGCCAGCAGCCCTCCGGGACAAGACTATGGCTACACCTTC. It translates to CASSPPGQDYGYTF. This chain uses TRBV7-9 with TRBJ1-2; possibly TRBD1 for D (6 bases). CDR1 and CDR2 from the germline V gene are SEHNR and FQNEAQ (reference sequence). CDR3 length: 14 amino acids. The ends were cut back, 5 bases at V and 3 bases at J, with 13 bases in the middle.

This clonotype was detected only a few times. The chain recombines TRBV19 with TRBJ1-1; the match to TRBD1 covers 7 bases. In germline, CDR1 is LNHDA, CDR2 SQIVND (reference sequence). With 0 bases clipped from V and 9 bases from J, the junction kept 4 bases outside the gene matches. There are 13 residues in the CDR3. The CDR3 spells CASSIEGTAQAFF. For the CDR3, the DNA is TGTGCCAGTAGTATAGAGGGGACAGCCCAAGCTTTCTTT.

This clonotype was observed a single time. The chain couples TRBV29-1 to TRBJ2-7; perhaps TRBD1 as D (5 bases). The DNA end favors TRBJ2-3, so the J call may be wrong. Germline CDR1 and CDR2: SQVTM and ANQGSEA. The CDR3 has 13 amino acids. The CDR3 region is CSVEDRVVDTQYF. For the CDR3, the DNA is TGCAGCGTTGAAGACAGGGTAGTGGATACGCAGTATTTT.

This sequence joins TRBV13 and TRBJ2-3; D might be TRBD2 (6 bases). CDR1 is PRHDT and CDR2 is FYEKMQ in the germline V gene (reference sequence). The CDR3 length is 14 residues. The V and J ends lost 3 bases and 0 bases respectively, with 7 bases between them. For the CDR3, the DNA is TGTGCCAGCAGCTTCACTAGCAGCACAGATACGCAGTATTTT. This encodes CASSFTSSTDTQYF.

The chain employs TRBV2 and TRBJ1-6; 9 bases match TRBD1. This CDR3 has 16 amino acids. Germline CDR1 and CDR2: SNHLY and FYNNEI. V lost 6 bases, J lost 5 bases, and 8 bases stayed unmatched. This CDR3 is CASSKTGGRDNSPLHF. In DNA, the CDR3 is TGTGCCAGCAGCAAGACAGGGGGTCGAGATAATTCACCCCTCCACTTT.

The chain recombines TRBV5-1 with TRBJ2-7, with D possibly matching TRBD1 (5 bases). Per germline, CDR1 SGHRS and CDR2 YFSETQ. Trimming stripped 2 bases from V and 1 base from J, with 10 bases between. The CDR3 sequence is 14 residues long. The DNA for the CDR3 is TGCGCCAGCAGCTTCACCGACAGTTCCTACGAGCAGTACTTC. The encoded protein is CASSFTDSSYEQYF.

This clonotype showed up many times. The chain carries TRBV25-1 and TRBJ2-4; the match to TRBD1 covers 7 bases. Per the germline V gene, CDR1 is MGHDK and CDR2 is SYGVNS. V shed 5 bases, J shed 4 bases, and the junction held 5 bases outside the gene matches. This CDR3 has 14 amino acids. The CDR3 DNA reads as TGTGCCAGCAGTCAATGGGACAGTAAAAACATTCAGTACTTC. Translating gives CASSQWDSKNIQYF. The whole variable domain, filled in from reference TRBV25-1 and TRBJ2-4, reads EADIYQTPRYLVIGTGKKITLECSQTMGHDKMYWYQQDPGMELHLIHYSYGVNSTEKGDLSSESTVSRIRTEHFPLTLESARPSHTSQYLCASSQWDSKNIQYFGAGTRLSVL.

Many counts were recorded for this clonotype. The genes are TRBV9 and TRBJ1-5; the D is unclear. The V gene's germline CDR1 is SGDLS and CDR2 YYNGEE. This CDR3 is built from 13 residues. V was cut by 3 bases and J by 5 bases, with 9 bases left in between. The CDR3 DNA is TGTGCCAGCAGCGACGACACCTATCAGCCCCAGCATTTT. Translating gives CASSDDTYQPQHF.

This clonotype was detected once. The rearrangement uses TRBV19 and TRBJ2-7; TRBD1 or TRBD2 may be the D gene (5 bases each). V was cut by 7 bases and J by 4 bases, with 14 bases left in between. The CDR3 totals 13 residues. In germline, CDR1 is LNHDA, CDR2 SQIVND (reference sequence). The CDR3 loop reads CASIGTQGYEQYF. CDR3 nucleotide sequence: TGTGCCAGTATTGGGACGCAGGGTTACGAGCAGTACTTC.

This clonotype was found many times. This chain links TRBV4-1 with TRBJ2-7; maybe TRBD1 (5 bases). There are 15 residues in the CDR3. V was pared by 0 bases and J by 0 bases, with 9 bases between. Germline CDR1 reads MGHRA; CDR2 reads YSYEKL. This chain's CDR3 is CASSQERQSSYEQYF. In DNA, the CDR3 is TGCGCCAGCAGCCAAGAACGACAGAGCTCCTACGAGCAGTACTTC.

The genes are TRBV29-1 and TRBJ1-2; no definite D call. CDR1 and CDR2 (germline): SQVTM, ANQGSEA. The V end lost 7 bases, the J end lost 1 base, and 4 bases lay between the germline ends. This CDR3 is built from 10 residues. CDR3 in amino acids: CSAGNYGYTF. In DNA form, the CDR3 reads TGCAGCGCCGGTAACTATGGCTACACCTTC. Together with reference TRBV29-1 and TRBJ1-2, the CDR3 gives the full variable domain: SAVISQKPSRDICQRGTSLTIQCQVDSQVTMMFWYRQQPGQSLTLIATANQGSEATYESGFVIDKFPISRPNLTFSTLTVSNMSPEDSSIYLCSAGNYGYTFGSGTRLTVV.

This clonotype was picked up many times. DNA of the CDR3: TGCAGTGCTAGAGCTAAGCTGACGACTAGCGGGAGAGAGACCCAGTACTTC. This gives the protein CSARAKLTTSGRETQYF. J is TRBJ2-5 and V is TRBV20-1; 12 bases are shared with TRBD2. Germline trimming cut 1 base from V and 4 bases from J; bases unmatched to any gene: 10. The CDR3 extends over 17 amino acids. Germline V gene sequence: CDR1 DFQATT, CDR2 SNEGSKA (reference sequence).

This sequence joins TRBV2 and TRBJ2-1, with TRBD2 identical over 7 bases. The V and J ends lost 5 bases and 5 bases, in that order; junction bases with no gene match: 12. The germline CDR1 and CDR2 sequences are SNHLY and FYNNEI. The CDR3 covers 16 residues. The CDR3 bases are TGTGCCAGCAGTACGCCGACTAGCACCTCACACAATGAGCAGTTCTTC. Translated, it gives CASSTPTSTSHNEQFF.

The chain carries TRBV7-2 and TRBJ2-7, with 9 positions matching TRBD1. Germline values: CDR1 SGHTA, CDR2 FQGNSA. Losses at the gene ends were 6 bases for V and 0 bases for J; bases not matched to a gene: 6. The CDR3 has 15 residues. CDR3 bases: TGTGCCAGCAGGACCCCGGGACAGGGCTCCTACGAGCAGTACTTC. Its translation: CASRTPGQGSYEQYF.

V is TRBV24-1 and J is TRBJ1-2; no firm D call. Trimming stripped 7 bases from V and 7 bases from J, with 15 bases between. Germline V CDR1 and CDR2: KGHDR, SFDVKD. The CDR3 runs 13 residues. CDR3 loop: CATSLSKTGGYTF. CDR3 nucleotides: TGTGCCACCAGCCTCTCTAAAACCGGTGGCTACACCTTC.

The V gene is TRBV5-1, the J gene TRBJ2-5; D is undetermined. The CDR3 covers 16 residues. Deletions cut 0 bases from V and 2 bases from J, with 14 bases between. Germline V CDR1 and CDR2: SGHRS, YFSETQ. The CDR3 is CASSLAPSSRQETQYF. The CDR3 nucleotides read TGCGCCAGCAGCTTGGCCCCCAGCTCACGGCAAGAGACCCAGTACTTC.

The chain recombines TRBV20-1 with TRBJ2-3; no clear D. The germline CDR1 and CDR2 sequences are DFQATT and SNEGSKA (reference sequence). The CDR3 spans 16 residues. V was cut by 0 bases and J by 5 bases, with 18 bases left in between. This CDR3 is CSARDNYEGAGDTQYF. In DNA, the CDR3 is TGCAGTGCTAGAGATAACTACGAAGGAGCAGGAGATACGCAGTATTTT.

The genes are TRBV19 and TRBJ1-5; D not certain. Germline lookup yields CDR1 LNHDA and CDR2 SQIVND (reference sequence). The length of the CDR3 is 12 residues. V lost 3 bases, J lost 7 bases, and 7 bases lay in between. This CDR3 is CASSMDQQPQHF. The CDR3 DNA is TGTGCCAGTAGTATGGATCAGCAGCCCCAGCATTTT.

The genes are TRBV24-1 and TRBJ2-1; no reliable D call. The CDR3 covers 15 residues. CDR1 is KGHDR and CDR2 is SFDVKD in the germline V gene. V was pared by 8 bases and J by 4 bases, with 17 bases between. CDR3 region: CATTDMRSPYNEQFF. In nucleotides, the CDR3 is TGTGCCACCACCGATATGCGGTCACCTTACAATGAGCAGTTCTTC.

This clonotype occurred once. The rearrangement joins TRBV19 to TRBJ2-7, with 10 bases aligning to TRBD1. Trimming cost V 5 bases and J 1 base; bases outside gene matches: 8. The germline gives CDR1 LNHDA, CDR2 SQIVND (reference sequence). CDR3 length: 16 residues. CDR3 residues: CASSVSTGGASYEQYF. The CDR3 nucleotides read TGTGCCAGTAGTGTTTCGACAGGGGGCGCGTCCTACGAGCAGTACTTC.

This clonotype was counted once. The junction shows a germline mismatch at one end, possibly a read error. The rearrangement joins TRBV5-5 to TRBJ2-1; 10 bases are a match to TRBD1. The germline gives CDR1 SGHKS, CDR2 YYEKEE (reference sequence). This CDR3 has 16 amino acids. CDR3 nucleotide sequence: TGCGCCAGCAGCCAAGGGTGGGACAGGGGTCAGCCCCAGCAGTTCTTC. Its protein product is CASSQGWDRGQPQQFF.